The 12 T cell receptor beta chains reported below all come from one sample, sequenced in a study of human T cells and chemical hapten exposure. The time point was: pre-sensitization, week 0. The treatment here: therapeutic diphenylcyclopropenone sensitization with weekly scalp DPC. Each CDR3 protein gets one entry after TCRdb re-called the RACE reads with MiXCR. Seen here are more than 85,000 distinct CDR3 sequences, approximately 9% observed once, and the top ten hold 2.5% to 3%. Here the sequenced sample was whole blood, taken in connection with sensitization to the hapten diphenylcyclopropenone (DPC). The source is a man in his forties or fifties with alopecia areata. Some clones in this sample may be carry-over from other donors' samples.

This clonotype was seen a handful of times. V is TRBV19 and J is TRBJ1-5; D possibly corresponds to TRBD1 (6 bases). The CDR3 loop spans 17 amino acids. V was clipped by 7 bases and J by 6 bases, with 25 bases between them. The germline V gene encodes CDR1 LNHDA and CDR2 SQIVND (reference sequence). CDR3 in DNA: TGTGCCAGTACCGATACAGGGCAGGTCCGCGTAGGTCAGCCCCAGCATTTT. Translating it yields CASTDTGQVRVGQPQHF.

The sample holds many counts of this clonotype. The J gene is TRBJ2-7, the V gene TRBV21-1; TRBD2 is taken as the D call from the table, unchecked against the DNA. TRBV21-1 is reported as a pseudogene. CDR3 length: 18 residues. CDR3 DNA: TGTGCCAGCAGCAAAGAAGCGGGCCAATCCGGCTTCTACTACGAGCAGTACGTC. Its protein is CASSKEAGQSGFYYEQYV.

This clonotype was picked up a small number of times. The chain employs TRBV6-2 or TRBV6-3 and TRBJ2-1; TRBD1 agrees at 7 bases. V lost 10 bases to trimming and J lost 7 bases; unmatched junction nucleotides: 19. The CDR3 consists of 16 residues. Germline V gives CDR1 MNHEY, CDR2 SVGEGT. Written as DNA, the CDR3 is TGTGCCACCGCATACAGGATCCCACCCAGGGGGAATGAGCAGTTCTTC. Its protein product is CATAYRIPPRGNEQFF.

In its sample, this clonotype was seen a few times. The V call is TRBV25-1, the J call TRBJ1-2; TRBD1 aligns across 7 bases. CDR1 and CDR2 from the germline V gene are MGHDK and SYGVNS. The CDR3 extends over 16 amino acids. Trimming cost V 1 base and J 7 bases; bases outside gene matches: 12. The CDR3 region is CASSEWDRESESGYTF. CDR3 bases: TGTGCCAGCAGTGAATGGGACAGAGAAAGTGAGAGTGGCTACACCTTC.

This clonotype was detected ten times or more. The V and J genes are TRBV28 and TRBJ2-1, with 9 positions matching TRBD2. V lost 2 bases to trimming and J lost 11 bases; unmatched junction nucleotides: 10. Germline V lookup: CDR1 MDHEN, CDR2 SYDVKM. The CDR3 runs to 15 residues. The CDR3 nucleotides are TGTGCCAGCAGTTTAGGGCTAGCGGGATCCTATAAGCAGTTCTTC. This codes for CASSLGLAGSYKQFF.

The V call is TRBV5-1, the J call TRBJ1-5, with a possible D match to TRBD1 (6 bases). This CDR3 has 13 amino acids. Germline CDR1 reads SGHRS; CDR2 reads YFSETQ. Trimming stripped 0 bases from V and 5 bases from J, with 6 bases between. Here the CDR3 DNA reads TGCGCCAGCAGCTTGGGGACAGATCAGCCCCAGCATTTT. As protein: CASSLGTDQPQHF.

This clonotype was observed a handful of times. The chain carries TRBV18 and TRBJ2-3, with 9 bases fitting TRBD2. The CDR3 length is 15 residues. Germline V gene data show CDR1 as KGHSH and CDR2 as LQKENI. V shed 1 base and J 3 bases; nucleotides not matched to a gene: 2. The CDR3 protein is CASSPLAGVTDTQYF. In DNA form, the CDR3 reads TGTGCCAGCTCACCACTAGCGGGAGTTACAGATACGCAGTATTTT. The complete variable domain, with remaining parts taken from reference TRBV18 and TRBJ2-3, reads NAGVMQNPRHLVRRRGQEARLRCSPMKGHSHVYWYRQLPEEGLKFMVYLQKENIIDESGMPKERFSAEFPKEGPSILRIQQVVRGDSAAYFCASSPLAGVTDTQYFGPGTRLTVL.

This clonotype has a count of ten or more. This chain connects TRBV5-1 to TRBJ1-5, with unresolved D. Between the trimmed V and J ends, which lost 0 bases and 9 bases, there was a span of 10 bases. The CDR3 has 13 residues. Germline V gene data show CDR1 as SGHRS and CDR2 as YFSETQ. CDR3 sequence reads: CASSLVGGPPQHF. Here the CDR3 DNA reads TGCGCCAGCAGCTTGGTAGGTGGTCCGCCCCAGCATTTT.

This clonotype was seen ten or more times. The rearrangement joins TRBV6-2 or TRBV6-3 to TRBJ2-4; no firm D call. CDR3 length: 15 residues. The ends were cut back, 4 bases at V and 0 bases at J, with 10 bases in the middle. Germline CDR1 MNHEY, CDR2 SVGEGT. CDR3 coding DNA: TGTGCCAGCAGTTCCGGAATACTAGCCAAAAACATTCAGTACTTC. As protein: CASSSGILAKNIQYF.

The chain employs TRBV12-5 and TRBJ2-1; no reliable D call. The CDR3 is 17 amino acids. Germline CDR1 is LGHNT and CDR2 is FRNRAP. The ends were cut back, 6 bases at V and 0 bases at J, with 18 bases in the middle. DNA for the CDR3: TGTGCTAGTGGCAACGATGGCGGCCTTCCCTCCTACAATGAGCAGTTCTTC. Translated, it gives CASGNDGGLPSYNEQFF.

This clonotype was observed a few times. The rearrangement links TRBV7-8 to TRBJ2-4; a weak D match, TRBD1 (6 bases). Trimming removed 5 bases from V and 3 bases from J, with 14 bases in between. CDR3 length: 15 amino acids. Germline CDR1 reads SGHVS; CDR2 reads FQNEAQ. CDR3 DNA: TGTGCCAGCAGCGCGAACAGGGTCGGCAAAAACATTCAGTACTTC. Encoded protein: CASSANRVGKNIQYF.

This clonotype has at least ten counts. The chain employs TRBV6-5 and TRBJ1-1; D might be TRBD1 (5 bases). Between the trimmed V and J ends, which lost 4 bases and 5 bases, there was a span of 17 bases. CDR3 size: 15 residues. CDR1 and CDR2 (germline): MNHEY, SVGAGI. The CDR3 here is CASSSLPGGGTEAFF. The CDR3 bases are TGTGCCAGCAGTTCCCTCCCCGGGGGGGGGACTGAAGCTTTCTTT.